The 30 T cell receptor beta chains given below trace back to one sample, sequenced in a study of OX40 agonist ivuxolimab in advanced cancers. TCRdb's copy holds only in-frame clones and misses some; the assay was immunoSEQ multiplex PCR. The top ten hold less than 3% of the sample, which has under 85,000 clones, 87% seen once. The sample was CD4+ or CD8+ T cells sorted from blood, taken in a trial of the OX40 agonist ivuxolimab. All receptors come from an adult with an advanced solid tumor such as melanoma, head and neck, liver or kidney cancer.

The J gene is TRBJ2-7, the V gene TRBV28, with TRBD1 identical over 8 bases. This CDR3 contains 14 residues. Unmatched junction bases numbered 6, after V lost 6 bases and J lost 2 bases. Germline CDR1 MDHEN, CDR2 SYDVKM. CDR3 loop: CASSNTQGAYEQYF. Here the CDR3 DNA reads TGTGCCAGCAGCAACACACAGGGGGCCTACGAGCAGTACTTC.

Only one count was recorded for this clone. CDR3 nucleotides: TGCGCCAGCAGCCAAGTTTATACAGGGCGATCCTACAATGAGCAGTTCTTC. Its protein is CASSQVYTGRSYNEQFF. The chain employs TRBV4-3 and TRBJ2-1; maybe TRBD1 (6 bases). V was clipped by 1 base and J by 1 base, with 14 bases between them. This CDR3 region has 17 residues. Germline CDR1 LGHNA, CDR2 YSLEER.

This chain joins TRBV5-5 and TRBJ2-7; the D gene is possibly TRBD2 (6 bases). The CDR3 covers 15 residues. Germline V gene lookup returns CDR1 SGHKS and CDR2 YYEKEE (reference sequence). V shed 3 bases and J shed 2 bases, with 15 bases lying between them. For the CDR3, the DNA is TGTGCCAGCAGCTGGGGCCCCGGGGGTGCCTACGAGCAGTACTTC. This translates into CASSWGPGGAYEQYF.

The DNA of the CDR3 is TGTGCCAGCAGTTACGAGGGCACTGAAGCTTTCTTT. Protein product: CASSYEGTEAFF. The V and J genes are TRBV6-5 and TRBJ1-1; D not resolved. The V gene lost 2 bases and the J gene lost 4 bases, with 5 bases spanning the gap. Germline values: CDR1 MNHEY, CDR2 SVGAGI. The CDR3 loop spans 12 amino acids.

CDR3 protein: CASSLESGANTEAFF. The CDR3 coding sequence is TGTGCCAGCAGCTTAGAGAGCGGTGCAAACACTGAAGCTTTCTTT. The gene calls are TRBV11-2 and TRBJ1-1, with D uncertain. The germline V gene encodes CDR1 SGHAT and CDR2 FQNNGV. Trimming removed 0 bases from V and 2 bases from J, with 10 bases in between. The length of the CDR3 is 15 residues.

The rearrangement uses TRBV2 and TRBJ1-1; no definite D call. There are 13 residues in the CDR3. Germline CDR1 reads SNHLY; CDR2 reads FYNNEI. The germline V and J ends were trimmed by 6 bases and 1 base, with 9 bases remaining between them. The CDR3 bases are TGTGCCAGCAGCCCTGCCGGGAACACTGAAGCTTTCTTT. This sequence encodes CASSPAGNTEAFF.

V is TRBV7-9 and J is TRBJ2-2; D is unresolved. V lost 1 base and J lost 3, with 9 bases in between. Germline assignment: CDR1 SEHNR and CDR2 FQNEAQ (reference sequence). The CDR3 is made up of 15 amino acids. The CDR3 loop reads CASSLVTRDTGELFF. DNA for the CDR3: TGTGCCAGCAGCTTAGTCACCCGGGACACCGGGGAGCTGTTTTTT.

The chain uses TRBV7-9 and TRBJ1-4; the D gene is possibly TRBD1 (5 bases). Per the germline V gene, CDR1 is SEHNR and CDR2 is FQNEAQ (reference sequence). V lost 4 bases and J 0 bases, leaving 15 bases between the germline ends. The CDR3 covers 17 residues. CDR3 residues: CASSSQTGDTTNEKLFF. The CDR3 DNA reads TGTGCCAGCAGCTCGCAGACGGGGGATACAACTAATGAAAAACTGTTTTTT.

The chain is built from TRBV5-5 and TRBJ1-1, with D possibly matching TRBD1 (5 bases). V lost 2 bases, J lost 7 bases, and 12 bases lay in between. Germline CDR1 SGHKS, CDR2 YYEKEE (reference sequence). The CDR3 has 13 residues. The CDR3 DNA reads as TGTGCCAGCAGCTTTGTAGGGGTTGGTGAAGCTTTCTTT. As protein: CASSFVGVGEAFF.

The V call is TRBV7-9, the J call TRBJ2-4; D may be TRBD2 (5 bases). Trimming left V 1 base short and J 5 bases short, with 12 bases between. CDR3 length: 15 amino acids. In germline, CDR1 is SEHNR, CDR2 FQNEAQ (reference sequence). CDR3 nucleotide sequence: TGTGCCAGCAGCTTAGTTGAGGGCGTAGAAAACATTCAGTACTTC. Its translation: CASSLVEGVENIQYF. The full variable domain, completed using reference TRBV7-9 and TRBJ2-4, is DTGVSQNPRHKITKRGQNVTFRCDPISEHNRLYWYRQTLGQGPEFLTYFQNEAQLEKSRLLSDRFSAERPKGSFSTLEIQRTEQGDSAMYLCASSLVEGVENIQYFGAGTRLSVL.

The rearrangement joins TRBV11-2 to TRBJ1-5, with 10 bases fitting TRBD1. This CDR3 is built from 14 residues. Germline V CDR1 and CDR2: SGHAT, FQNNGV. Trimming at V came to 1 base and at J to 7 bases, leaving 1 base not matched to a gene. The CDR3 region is CASSLGQGAQPQHF. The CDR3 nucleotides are TGTGCCAGCAGCTTAGGACAGGGGGCACAGCCCCAGCATTTT.

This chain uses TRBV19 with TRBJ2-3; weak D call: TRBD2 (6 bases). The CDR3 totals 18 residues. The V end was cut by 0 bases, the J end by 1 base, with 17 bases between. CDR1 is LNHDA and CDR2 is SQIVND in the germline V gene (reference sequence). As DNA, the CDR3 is TGTGCCAGTAGTATAGAAGGAGGGACCCTAACAGGCACAGATACGCAGTATTTT. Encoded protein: CASSIEGGTLTGTDTQYF. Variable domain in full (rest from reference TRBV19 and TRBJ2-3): DGGITQSPKYLFRKEGQNVTLSCEQNLNHDAMYWYRQDPGQGLRLIYYSQIVNDFQKGDIAEGYSVSREKKESFPLTVTSAQKNPTAFYLCASSIEGGTLTGTDTQYFGPGTRLTVL.

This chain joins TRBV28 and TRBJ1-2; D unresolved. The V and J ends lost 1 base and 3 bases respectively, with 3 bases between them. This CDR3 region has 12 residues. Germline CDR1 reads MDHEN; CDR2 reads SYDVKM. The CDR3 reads CASSLSDYGYTF. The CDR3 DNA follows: TGTGCCAGCAGTTTATCCGACTATGGCTACACCTTC.

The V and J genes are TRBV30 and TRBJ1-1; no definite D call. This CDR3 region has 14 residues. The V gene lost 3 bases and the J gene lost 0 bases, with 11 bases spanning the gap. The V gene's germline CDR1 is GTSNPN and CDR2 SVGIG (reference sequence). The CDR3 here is CAWSARTVNTEAFF. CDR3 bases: TGTGCCTGGAGCGCTAGGACGGTGAACACTGAAGCTTTCTTT.

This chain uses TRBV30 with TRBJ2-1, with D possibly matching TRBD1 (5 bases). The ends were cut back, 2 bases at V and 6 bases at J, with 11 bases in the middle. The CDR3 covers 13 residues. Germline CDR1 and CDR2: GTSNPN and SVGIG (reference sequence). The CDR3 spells CAWSNQGPNEQFF. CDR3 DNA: TGTGCCTGGAGTAACCAGGGCCCCAATGAGCAGTTCTTC.

CDR3: CASSSGGTSATYEQYF. The DNA for the CDR3 is TGTGCCAGCAGCTCCGGTGGGACTAGCGCAACCTACGAGCAGTACTTC. The genes are TRBV5-4 and TRBJ2-7, with TRBD2 matching over 10 bases. This CDR3 comprises 16 residues. V lost 3 bases to trimming and J lost 2 bases; unmatched junction nucleotides: 8. Germline-derived CDR1 and CDR2 are SGHNT and YYREEE (reference sequence).

CDR3 DNA: TGTGCCAGCACGCGATCGGATAGGTACGGGGAGCTGTTTTTT. This sequence encodes CASTRSDRYGELFF. This chain joins TRBV6-5 and TRBJ2-2; D not resolved. Trimming removed 7 bases at V and 7 bases at J, with 16 bases between. This CDR3 region has 14 residues. Germline assignment: CDR1 MNHEY and CDR2 SVGAGI.

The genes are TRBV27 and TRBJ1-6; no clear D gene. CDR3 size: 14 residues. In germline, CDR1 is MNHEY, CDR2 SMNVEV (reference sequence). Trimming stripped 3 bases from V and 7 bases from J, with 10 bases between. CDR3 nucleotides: TGTGCCAGCAGTTTTCCTGGCAGCAATTCACCCCTCCACTTT. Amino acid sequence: CASSFPGSNSPLHF.

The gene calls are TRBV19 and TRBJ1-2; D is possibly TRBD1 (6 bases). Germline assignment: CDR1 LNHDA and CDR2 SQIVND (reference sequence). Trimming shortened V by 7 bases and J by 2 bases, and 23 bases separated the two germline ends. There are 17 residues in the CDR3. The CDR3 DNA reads TGTGCCAGTATCGACACGCGGGGGGGCCGGCCGAACTATGGCTACACCTTC. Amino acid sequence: CASIDTRGGRPNYGYTF.

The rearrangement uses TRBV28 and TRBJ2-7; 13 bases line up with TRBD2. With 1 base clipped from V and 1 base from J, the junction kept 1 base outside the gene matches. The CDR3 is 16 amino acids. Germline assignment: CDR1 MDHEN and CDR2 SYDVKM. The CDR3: CASSLLTSGGSYEQYF. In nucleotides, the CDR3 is TGTGCCAGCAGTTTATTGACTAGCGGGGGGTCCTACGAGCAGTACTTC.

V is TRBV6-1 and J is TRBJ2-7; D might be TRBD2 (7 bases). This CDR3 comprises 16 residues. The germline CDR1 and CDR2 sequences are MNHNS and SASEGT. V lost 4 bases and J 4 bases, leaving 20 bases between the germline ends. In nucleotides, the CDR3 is TGTGCCAGCAGTGGTCCCGGGGGGCTGAGAATATACGAGCAGTACTTC. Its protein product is CASSGPGGLRIYEQYF.

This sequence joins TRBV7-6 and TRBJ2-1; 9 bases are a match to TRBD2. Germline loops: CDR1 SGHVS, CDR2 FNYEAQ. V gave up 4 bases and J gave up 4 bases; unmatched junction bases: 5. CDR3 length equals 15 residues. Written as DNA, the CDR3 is TGTGCCAGCAGCTCGCGGGGGGGTTCTTACAATGAGCAGTTCTTC. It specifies CASSSRGGSYNEQFF.

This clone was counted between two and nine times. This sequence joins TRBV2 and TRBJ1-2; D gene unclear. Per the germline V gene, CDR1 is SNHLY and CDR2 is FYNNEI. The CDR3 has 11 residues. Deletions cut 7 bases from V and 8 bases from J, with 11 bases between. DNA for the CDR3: TGTGCCAGCAACGCGGCGGCCGGCTACACCTTC. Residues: CASNAAAGYTF. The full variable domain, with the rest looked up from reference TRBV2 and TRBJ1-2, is EPEVTQTPSHQVTQMGQEVILRCVPISNHLYFYWYRQILGQKVEFLVSFYNNEISEKSEIFDDQFSVERPDGSNFTLKIRSTKLEDSAMYFCASNAAAGYTFGSGTRLTVV.

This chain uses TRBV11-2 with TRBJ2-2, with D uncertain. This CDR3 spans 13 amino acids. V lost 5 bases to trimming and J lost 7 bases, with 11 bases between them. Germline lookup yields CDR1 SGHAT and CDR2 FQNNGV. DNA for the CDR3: TGTGCCAGCAGCCTCCTTTCCGGCGGGGAGCTGTTTTTT. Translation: CASSLLSGGELFF.

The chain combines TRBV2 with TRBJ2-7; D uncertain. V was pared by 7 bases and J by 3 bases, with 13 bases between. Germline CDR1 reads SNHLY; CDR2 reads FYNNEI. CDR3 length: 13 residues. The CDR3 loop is CASTRQANYEQYF. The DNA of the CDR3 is TGTGCCAGCACTCGTCAAGCCAACTACGAGCAGTACTTC.

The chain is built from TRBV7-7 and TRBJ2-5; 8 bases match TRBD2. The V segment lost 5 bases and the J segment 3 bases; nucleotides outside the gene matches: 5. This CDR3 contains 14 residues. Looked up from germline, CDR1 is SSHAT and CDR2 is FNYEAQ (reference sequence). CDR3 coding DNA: TGTGCCAGCAGCCTGACTAGCGCAAAAGAGACCCAGTACTTC. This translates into CASSLTSAKETQYF. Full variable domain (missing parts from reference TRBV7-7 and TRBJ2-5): GAGVSQSPRYKVTKRGQDVTLRCDPISSHATLYWYQQALGQGPEFLTYFNYEAQPDKSGLPSDRFSAERPEGSISTLTIQRTEQRDSAMYRCASSLTSAKETQYFGPGTRLLVL.

In nucleotides, the CDR3 is TGCGCCAGCAGCTTAACAGGGGGCTTGGAGACCCAGTACTTC. This gives the protein CASSLTGGLETQYF. This sequence joins TRBV5-1 and TRBJ2-5; 9 nucleotides align to TRBD1. The CDR3 totals 14 residues. Unmatched junction bases numbered 4, after V lost 2 bases and J lost 5 bases. Germline-derived CDR1 and CDR2 are SGHRS and YFSETQ.

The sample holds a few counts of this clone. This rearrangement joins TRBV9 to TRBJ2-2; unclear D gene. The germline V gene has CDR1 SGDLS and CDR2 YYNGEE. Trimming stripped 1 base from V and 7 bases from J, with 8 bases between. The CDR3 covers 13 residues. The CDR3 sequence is CASSVRRSGELFF. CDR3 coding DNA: TGTGCCAGCAGCGTAAGAAGGAGCGGGGAGCTGTTTTTT.

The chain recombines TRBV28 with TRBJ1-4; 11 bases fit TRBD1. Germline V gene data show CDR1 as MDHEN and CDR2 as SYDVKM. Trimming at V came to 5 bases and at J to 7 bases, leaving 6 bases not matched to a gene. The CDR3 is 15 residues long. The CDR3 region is CASSIGQGASEKLFF. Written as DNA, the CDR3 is TGTGCCAGCAGTATTGGACAGGGGGCGTCTGAAAAACTGTTTTTT.

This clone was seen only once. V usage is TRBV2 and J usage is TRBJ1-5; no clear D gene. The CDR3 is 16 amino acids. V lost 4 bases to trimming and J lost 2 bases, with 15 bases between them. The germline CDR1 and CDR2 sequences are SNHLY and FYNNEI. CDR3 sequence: CASSGWVKKGNQPQHF. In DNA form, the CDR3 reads TGTGCCAGCAGTGGCTGGGTTAAGAAGGGCAATCAGCCCCAGCATTTT.